This TCR beta chain was retrieved from a study of blood T cell repertoires in COVID-19. Repertoires were generated with immunoSEQ multiplex PCR, while TCRdb's copy carries only in-frame clones and drops some. Of approximately 350,000 clones in the sample, about nine tenths were seen once. This TCR was sampled from a woman aged 45-65 years with COVID-19, enrolled during active disease. Sequencing was carried out using peripheral blood.

CDR3: CASSPRLAGVGQETQYF. The CDR3 region has the DNA TGTGCCAGCAGCCCACGACTAGCGGGAGTGGGTCAGGAGACCCAGTACTTC. V and J are TRBV5-6 and TRBJ2-5; the match to TRBD2 covers 12 bases. V lost 4 bases to trimming and J lost 5 bases; unmatched junction nucleotides: 12. This CDR3 has 17 amino acids. The germline V gene encodes CDR1 SGHDT and CDR2 YYEEEE.